This T cell receptor beta chain was observed in a study of control samples from healthy donors and cancer patients. Trimming removed 4 bases at V and 3 bases at J, with 21 bases between. Looked up from germline, CDR1 is SGHVS and CDR2 is FQNEAQ. This CDR3 has 17 residues. Here immunoSEQ multiplex PCR was the method, and the copy in TCRdb shows in-frame clones only, minus some. Of more than 70,000 clones in the sample, about 90% were seen once. The chain recombines TRBV7-8 with TRBJ1-2; D gene unclear. The TCR was taken from a man aged 60-69 years with lung cancer. Sequencing input: PBMCs. Written as DNA, the CDR3 is TGTGCCAGCAGCTCCCGGAGGGCCGGCGGGGTTTACTATGGCTACACCTTC. Protein: CASSSRRAGGVYYGYTF. Combining the CDR3 with reference TRBV7-8 and TRBJ1-2 gives the whole variable domain GAGVSQSPRYKVAKRGQDVALRCDPISGHVSLFWYQQALGQGPEFLTYFQNEAQLDKSGLPSDRFFAERPEGSVSTLKIQRTQQEDSAVYLCASSSRRAGGVYYGYTFGSGTRLTVV.